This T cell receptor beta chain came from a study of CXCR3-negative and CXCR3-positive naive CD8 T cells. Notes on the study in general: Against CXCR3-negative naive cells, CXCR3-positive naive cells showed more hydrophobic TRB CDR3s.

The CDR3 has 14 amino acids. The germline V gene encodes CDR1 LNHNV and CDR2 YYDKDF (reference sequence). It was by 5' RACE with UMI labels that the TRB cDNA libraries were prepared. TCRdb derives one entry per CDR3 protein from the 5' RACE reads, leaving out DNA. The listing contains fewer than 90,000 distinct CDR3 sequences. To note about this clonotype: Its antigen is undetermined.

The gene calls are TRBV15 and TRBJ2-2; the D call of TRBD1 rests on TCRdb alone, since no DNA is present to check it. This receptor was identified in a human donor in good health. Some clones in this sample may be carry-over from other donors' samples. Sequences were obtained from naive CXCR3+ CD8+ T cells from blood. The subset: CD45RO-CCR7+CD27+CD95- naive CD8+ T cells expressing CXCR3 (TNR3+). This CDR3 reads CATSSRGGTGELFF.